A single sample gave rise to the 21 T cell receptor beta chains below, sequenced in a study of shared clonotypes between healthy human individuals (TCRdb year 2020). Library preparation employed the immunoSEQ multiplex PCR assay. TCRdb's version of the immuneACCESS table is confined to in-frame rearrangements and falls short of the full clone set. An unresolved V gene accounts for under half of the shortfall where checked; the remainder is of unknown origin. This sample is represented by hundreds of thousands of clones; 95% to 97% of them were singletons. About 0.34% of the sample is held by the ten biggest clonotypes. Sequencing was performed on memory CD8+ T cells sorted from blood. Read against the paper, the sample's cell subset or site label means: CD45RO+ cells pooled with CCR7-negative TemRA cells. Receptors originate from a man between 25 and 39 years old in good health.

This chain links TRBV19 with TRBJ2-7, with no clear D. V lost 10 bases to trimming and J lost 0 bases, with 7 bases between them. In germline, CDR1 is LNHDA, CDR2 SQIVND (reference sequence). This CDR3 contains 11 residues. Here the CDR3 reads CAIKSSYEQYF. The CDR3 coding sequence is TGTGCCATCAAGAGCTCCTACGAGCAGTACTTC.

A remark on this clone: The sample carries other DNA sequences with the same CDR3. J is TRBJ2-3 and V is TRBV5-1, with a tentative D call TRBD1 (6 bases). V lost 1 base to trimming and J lost 3 bases, with 12 bases between them. The length of the CDR3 is 15 residues. Per the germline V gene, CDR1 is SGHRS and CDR2 is YFSETQ. CDR3 region: CASSLLGAGTDTQYF. The CDR3 bases are TGCGCCAGCAGCTTGTTGGGGGCAGGTACAGATACGCAGTATTTT.

This chain uses TRBV29-1 with TRBJ2-5, with D unresolved. The CDR3 contains 15 residues. V was trimmed by 0 bases and J by 2 bases, leaving 13 bases between them. Germline-derived CDR1 and CDR2 are SQVTM and ANQGSEA. Here the CDR3 reads CSVEDRKALQETQYF. CDR3 bases: TGCAGCGTTGAAGATCGCAAAGCCCTTCAAGAGACCCAGTACTTC.

This chain joins TRBV18 and TRBJ2-7; 9 bases are shared with TRBD2. Germline V lookup: CDR1 KGHSH, CDR2 LQKENI. V trimming: 5 bases; J trimming: 0 bases; junction bases outside the gene matches: 11. CDR3 length: 17 residues. This chain's CDR3 is CASSGGPQREVSYEQYF. In DNA, the CDR3 is TGTGCCAGCTCAGGGGGCCCTCAGCGGGAGGTCTCCTACGAGCAGTACTTC.

The chain carries TRBV2 and TRBJ2-2; D unclear. Germline-derived CDR1 and CDR2 are SNHLY and FYNNEI. Trimming shortened V by 5 bases and J by 4 bases, and 11 bases separated the two germline ends. This CDR3 has 14 amino acids. The CDR3 protein is CASSLSWGTGELFF. The CDR3 DNA sequence: TGTGCCAGCAGTCTGAGTTGGGGCACCGGGGAGCTGTTTTTT. Complete variable domain (other parts from reference TRBV2 and TRBJ2-2): EPEVTQTPSHQVTQMGQEVILRCVPISNHLYFYWYRQILGQKVEFLVSFYNNEISEKSEIFDDQFSVERPDGSNFTLKIRSTKLEDSAMYFCASSLSWGTGELFFGEGSRLTVL.

The V gene is TRBV4-1, the J gene TRBJ2-7; the match to TRBD2 covers 7 bases. Trimming took 4 bases from V and 5 from J; bases not matched to a gene: 11. The CDR3 spans 15 residues. The germline V gene has CDR1 MGHRA and CDR2 YSYEKL. CDR3 sequence reads: CASSPLAASAHEQYF. The CDR3 DNA reads as TGCGCCAGCAGCCCGCTAGCGGCCTCTGCCCACGAGCAGTACTTC.

This sequence joins TRBV7-3 and TRBJ2-4; TRBD1 aligns across 10 bases. Germline V CDR1 and CDR2: SGHTA, FQGTGA. The CDR3 spans 17 residues. The V segment lost 6 bases and the J segment 5 bases; nucleotides outside the gene matches: 13. In DNA, the CDR3 is TGTGCCAGCAGTCGGGACAGGGGTCGCCCTAGCCAAAACATTCAGTACTTC. Protein product: CASSRDRGRPSQNIQYF.

Here the CDR3 DNA reads TGTGCCATCAGTGATTTCCGGGCCGACCTCTCCTACGAGCAGTACTTC. This translates into CAISDFRADLSYEQYF. The genes are TRBV10-3 and TRBJ2-7; D gene uncertain. V lost 3 bases to trimming and J lost 0 bases, with 15 bases between them. Germline CDR1 ENHRY, CDR2 SYGVKD. The CDR3 is 16 residues long.

This chain uses TRBV11-2 with TRBJ2-7, with D maybe TRBD2 (6 bases). The CDR3 runs 15 residues. V was shortened by 1 base and J by 2 bases, with 12 bases between the two germline ends. Germline loops: CDR1 SGHAT, CDR2 FQNNGV. Here the CDR3 DNA reads TGTGCCAGCAGCTTAGGTGCGGGCGGGACCTACGAGCAGTACTTC. Translation gives CASSLGAGGTYEQYF.

The gene calls are TRBV30 and TRBJ1-2, with D possibly being TRBD1 (5 bases). V was shortened by 0 bases and J by 3 bases, with 8 bases between the two germline ends. This CDR3 is built from 13 residues. The V gene's germline CDR1 is GTSNPN and CDR2 SVGIG (reference sequence). In nucleotides, the CDR3 is TGTGCCTGGAGTGTATGGGGGGACTATGGCTACACCTTC. It encodes CAWSVWGDYGYTF.

The chain has TRBV19 and TRBJ2-7; no firm D call. This CDR3 spans 15 amino acids. Germline-derived CDR1 and CDR2 are LNHDA and SQIVND (reference sequence). Trimming took 0 bases from V and 1 from J, leaving 10 bases between them. This chain's CDR3 is CASSIDHTLSYEQYF. CDR3 DNA sequence: TGTGCCAGTAGTATAGATCATACCTTGTCCTACGAGCAGTACTTC.

The chain uses TRBV4-2 and TRBJ2-3; D is uncertain. CDR1 is LGHNA, CDR2 YNFKEQ, per germline. CDR3 length: 15 residues. V lost 1 base and J lost 2, with 10 bases in between. The CDR3 loop is CASSQAESDTDTQYF. The CDR3, as DNA: TGTGCCAGCAGCCAAGCTGAGAGCGACACAGATACGCAGTATTTT.

The V and J genes are TRBV5-3 and TRBJ1-2; 12 nucleotides match TRBD1. TRBV5-3 is designated an ORF whose function remains uncertain. CDR3 length: 16 residues. Trimming cost V 3 bases and J 6 bases; bases outside gene matches: 9. The CDR3 coding sequence is TGTGCCAGAAGCTCATACGGGACAGGGGGCTTCGATGGCTACACCTTC. It translates to CARSSYGTGGFDGYTF.

The V gene is TRBV27, the J gene TRBJ2-6, with D uncertain. Germline-derived CDR1 and CDR2 are MNHEY and SMNVEV (reference sequence). The V and J ends lost 4 bases and 0 bases respectively, with 7 bases between them. The CDR3 length is 15 residues. The CDR3 spells CASSSKSSGANVLTF. The CDR3 nucleotides are TGTGCCAGCAGTTCAAAAAGCTCTGGGGCCAACGTCCTGACTTTC.

The chain joins TRBV19 to TRBJ2-5, with D unresolved. V dropped 1 base and J dropped 2 bases, with 5 bases sitting between them. Germline V CDR1 and CDR2: LNHDA, SQIVND (reference sequence). This CDR3 is 13 amino acids long. Written as DNA, the CDR3 is TGTGCCAGTAGTATAGGGATTCAAGAGACCCAGTACTTC. Translated, it gives CASSIGIQETQYF.

The chain links TRBV6-1 to TRBJ2-7, with 9 bases fitting TRBD2. With 4 bases clipped from V and 0 bases from J, the junction kept 4 bases outside the gene matches. The CDR3 loop spans 15 amino acids. The germline V gene encodes CDR1 MNHNS and CDR2 SASEGT. This CDR3 is CASSVVSGSSYEQYF. As DNA, the CDR3 is TGTGCCAGCAGTGTCGTTAGCGGGAGCTCCTACGAGCAGTACTTC.

The chain uses TRBV6-9 and TRBJ2-1, with 10 bases aligning to TRBD2. After removal of 2 bases from V and 1 base from J, the junction contained 23 bases not matched to a gene. This CDR3 is 23 amino acids long. CDR1 and CDR2 (germline): MNHGY, SVAAGI. The CDR3 DNA is TGTGCCAGCAGTTATCAGGCGGGGATGGGTGGGACTAGCGAGTCTAAGTCCTACAATGAGCAGTTCTTC. Its protein is CASSYQAGMGGTSESKSYNEQFF.

This chain uses TRBV4-1 with TRBJ1-3; D not certain. The length of the CDR3 is 14 residues. Per germline, CDR1 MGHRA and CDR2 YSYEKL. V was cut by 1 base and J by 0 bases, with 4 bases left in between. Here the CDR3 DNA reads TGCGCCAGCAGCCAAGGGAACTCTGGAAACACCATATATTTT. Its protein is CASSQGNSGNTIYF.

This clone was found once. The CDR3 here is CAISDPRLEQYF. The CDR3 bases are TGTGCCATCAGTGACCCGAGACTCGAGCAGTACTTC. The genes are TRBV10-3 and TRBJ2-7; D is ambiguous. There are 12 residues in the CDR3. V was trimmed by 3 bases and J by 6 bases, leaving 9 bases between them. CDR1 and CDR2 (germline): ENHRY, SYGVKD.

The rearrangement joins TRBV7-2 to TRBJ2-3; D call uncertain. Germline V lookup: CDR1 SGHTA, CDR2 FQGNSA. The length of the CDR3 is 13 residues. Trimming removed 2 bases from V and 5 bases from J, with 8 bases in between. The CDR3 nucleotides are TGTGCCAGCAGCTTAAGTTACGGAGATACGCAGTATTTT. Its protein product is CASSLSYGDTQYF. The full variable domain, in which reference TRBV7-2 and TRBJ2-3 provide the parts outside the CDR3, is GAGVSQSPSNKVTEKGKDVELRCDPISGHTALYWYRQSLGQGLEFLIYFQGNSAPDKSGLPSDRFSAERTGGSVSTLTIQRTQQEDSAVYLCASSLSYGDTQYFGPGTRLTVL.

For the CDR3, the DNA is TGTGCCAGCAGCCAAGAGATATATGACGGCCCGCGGACCTTC. Residues: CASSQEIYDGPRTF. The chain has TRBV14 and TRBJ1-2, with D hard to call. Germline lookup yields CDR1 SGHDN and CDR2 FVKESK. The CDR3 covers 14 residues. Trimming pared 0 bases from V and 14 bases from J, leaving 19 bases between.